This TCR beta chain was captured by sequencing in a study of T-cell reconstitution after alpha-beta-depleted transplantation in children. General study results and limits: Two months or so post-transplant, alpha-beta T cells reportedly derived from several hundred expanded graft clones.

V was shortened by 3 bases and J by 2 bases, with 13 bases between the two germline ends. The germline CDR1 and CDR2 sequences are SGHVS and FNYEAQ. The CDR3 runs to 15 residues. This clonotype was counted only a few times. Its specificity is not known. Preparing the TCRbeta library involved the use of unique molecular identifiers. TCRdb recomputed calls from the PCR reads with MiXCR, one row per CDR3 protein. The sample includes 700,000 to 950,000 distinct CDR3 sequences, 16% of them seen just once. V is TRBV7-6 and J is TRBJ1-1; D not certain. Sequenced here: PBMCs, mostly from graft donor cells, sampled 360 days after TCRalphabeta/CD19-depleted stem cell transplant. This sequence was found in a male patient younger than 18 who had a stem cell transplant for acute lymphoblastic leukemia, so the T cells may come from the graft donor. CDR3 loop: CASSLGSTVNTEAFF. CDR3 in DNA: TGTGCCAGCAGCTTGGGCAGTACAGTAAACACTGAAGCTTTCTTT.